This T cell receptor (beta chain) was captured by sequencing in a study of cytomegalovirus exposure and HLA in healthy donors. The CDR3 is made up of 12 amino acids. Trimming removed 6 bases at V and 1 base at J, with 7 bases between. Germline V gives CDR1 SGHRS, CDR2 YFSETQ. The PCR made use of 60 Vbeta and 13 Jbeta primers. Data came from immunoSEQ multiplex PCR; TCRdb stores just in-frame clones and leaves some out. The sample records around 150,000 clones, over 75% being singletons. Sequenced: PBMCs. This TCR came from a man in his late teens or twenties in good health and CMV-seropositive. The chain has TRBV5-1 and TRBJ1-1; unclear D gene. The CDR3 spells CASNGWNTEAFF. The CDR3 DNA is TGCGCCAGCAACGGGTGGAACACTGAAGCTTTCTTT. Based on the CDR3 plus reference TRBV5-1 and TRBJ1-1, the full variable domain is KAGVTQTPRYLIKTRGQQVTLSCSPISGHRSVSWYQQTPGQGLQFLFEYFSETQRNKGNFPGRFSGRQFSNSRSEMNVSTLELGDSALYLCASNGWNTEAFFGQGTRLTVV.